What follows are 21 T cell receptor beta chains derived from one specimen sequenced in a study of cytomegalovirus exposure and HLA in healthy donors. Both 60 Vbeta primers and 13 Jbeta primers went into the PCR. Clones were read by immunoSEQ multiplex PCR, and TCRdb kept only the in-frame ones, dropping some. The sample has approximately 110,000 clones; about 16% are singletons. Source material: PBMCs. The receptors originated from a woman under 30 in good health and CMV-seronegative.

The table lists this clone with a few counts. The chain has TRBV2 and TRBJ1-2, with 7 bases fitting TRBD1. The CDR3 has 18 amino acids. Germline CDR1 and CDR2: SNHLY and FYNNEI. V dropped 2 bases and J dropped 2; count of bases not matched to a gene: 14. This CDR3 is CASSESSVVGRGNYGYTF. The CDR3 bases are TGTGCCAGCAGTGAATCATCGGTTGTTGGCAGGGGGAACTATGGCTACACCTTC.

The rearrangement uses TRBV27 and TRBJ1-6; tentatively, D is TRBD1 (5 bases). Trimming shortened V by 3 bases and J by 10 bases, and 13 bases separated the two germline ends. The CDR3 is 14 amino acids. CDR1 and CDR2 (germline): MNHEY, SMNVEV (reference sequence). The CDR3 DNA reads TGTGCCAGCAGTTTCGACAGAGAGTACTCACCCCTCCACTTT. The encoded protein is CASSFDREYSPLHF.

CDR3 bases: TGTGCCAGCAGCTACTTCGGCCCGACAAGACGGCTGTTTTTT. It translates to CASSYFGPTRRLFF. The chain carries TRBV28 and TRBJ1-4; D unclear. The CDR3 has 14 residues. V was clipped by 6 bases and J by 14 bases, with 22 bases between them. Looked up from germline, CDR1 is MDHEN and CDR2 is SYDVKM.

The chain's CDR3 is CASSGTGDTNTGELFF. In DNA, the CDR3 is TGCGCCAGCAGCGGAACAGGAGACACGAACACCGGGGAGCTGTTTTTT. The chain combines TRBV5-1 with TRBJ2-2, with D maybe TRBD1 (5 bases). Looked up from germline, CDR1 is SGHRS and CDR2 is YFSETQ. The V and J ends lost 4 bases and 0 bases respectively, with 13 bases between them. This CDR3 has 16 residues.

The chain couples TRBV18 to TRBJ1-1; perhaps TRBD1 as D (6 bases). The CDR3 is 15 residues long. V dropped 3 bases and J dropped 7 bases, with 18 bases sitting between them. CDR1 and CDR2 (germline): KGHSH, LQKENI. The CDR3 DNA reads as TGTGCCAGCTCACCCTCCCGAACAGGGAACGGTGAAGCTTTCTTT. It codes for CASSPSRTGNGEAFF.

The V and J genes are TRBV5-1 and TRBJ2-7; perhaps TRBD1 as D (6 bases). The germline V and J ends were trimmed by 4 bases and 0 bases, with 11 bases remaining between them. Germline V gene lookup returns CDR1 SGHRS and CDR2 YFSETQ. The CDR3 spans 14 residues. The DNA for the CDR3 is TGCGCCAGCAGCCTCGGACAGCTCTCCTACGAGCAGTACTTC. Residues: CASSLGQLSYEQYF.

In this sample, this clone turned up a few times. DNA of the CDR3: TGTGCCAGCAGCGACCATTTGGCGGGACAGGGCACAGATACGCAGTATTTT. Its protein product is CASSDHLAGQGTDTQYF. The chain carries TRBV7-9 and TRBJ2-3; 8 bases match TRBD1. CDR3 length equals 17 residues. Looked up from germline, CDR1 is SEHNR and CDR2 is FQNEAQ (reference sequence). The junction had 11 bases not matched to a gene; V was cut back by 5 bases and J by 1 base.

This clone was picked up one time. This rearrangement joins TRBV2 to TRBJ1-1; unclear D gene. Trimming removed 4 bases from V and 2 bases from J, with 2 bases in between. Per the germline V gene, CDR1 is SNHLY and CDR2 is FYNNEI. CDR3 length: 11 residues. CDR3 in amino acids: CASSVNTEAFF. In DNA form, the CDR3 reads TGTGCCAGCAGTGTAAACACTGAAGCTTTCTTT.

The rearrangement uses TRBV5-6 and TRBJ2-3, with 10 bases matching TRBD2. CDR3 length: 17 amino acids. The junction had 9 bases not matched to a gene; V was cut back by 0 bases and J by 5 bases. Looked up from germline, CDR1 is SGHDT and CDR2 is YYEEEE. The CDR3 loop is CASSLGEVRLAGDTQYF. The CDR3 nucleotides read TGTGCCAGCAGCTTGGGGGAAGTGAGACTAGCGGGAGATACGCAGTATTTT. Looking up the rest from reference TRBV5-6 and TRBJ2-3 gives the full variable domain: DAGVTQSPTHLIKTRGQQVTLRCSPKSGHDTVSWYQQALGQGPQFIFQYYEEEERQRGNFPDRFSGHQFPNYSSELNVNALLLGDSALYLCASSLGEVRLAGDTQYFGPGTRLTVL.

V usage is TRBV27 and J usage is TRBJ2-1, with D possibly TRBD2 on 5 matching bases. Trimming removed 6 bases from V and 5 bases from J, with 11 bases in between. This CDR3 is 13 amino acids long. Germline V gene sequence: CDR1 MNHEY, CDR2 SMNVEV (reference sequence). The CDR3 here is CASSRGRNNEQFF. DNA of the CDR3: TGTGCCAGCAGCCGCGGGCGAAACAATGAGCAGTTCTTC.

This clone came up many times. The DNA for the CDR3 is TGTGCCTGGAGTGCGGGACAGGGGTTCCACGAGCAGTACTTC. It yields the protein CAWSAGQGFHEQYF. The chain joins TRBV30 to TRBJ2-7; 10 positions agree with TRBD1. This CDR3 has 14 residues. V gave up 1 base and J gave up 5 bases; unmatched junction bases: 5. Germline V gene lookup returns CDR1 GTSNPN and CDR2 SVGIG (reference sequence).

V gene TRBV15 combines with J gene TRBJ1-6; D might be TRBD1 (6 bases). This CDR3 is 16 amino acids long. In germline, CDR1 is LNHNV, CDR2 YYDKDF (reference sequence). Between the trimmed V and J ends, which lost 2 bases and 6 bases, there was a span of 14 bases. CDR3 nucleotides: TGTGCCACCAGCAGATCCGGACAGCCCCCTAATTCACCCCTCCACTTT. Translating it yields CATSRSGQPPNSPLHF.

This clone showed up just a few times. The chain employs TRBV28 and TRBJ2-1; 7 bases are a match to TRBD2. The CDR3 length is 15 residues. Germline assignment: CDR1 MDHEN and CDR2 SYDVKM. Trimming removed 4 bases from V and 7 bases from J; junction bases left unmatched: 10. CDR3 in DNA: TGTGCCAGCAGTTACCCCGGACTAGTCAGGAATGAGCAGTTCTTC. Translated, it gives CASSYPGLVRNEQFF.

This chain joins TRBV19 and TRBJ1-3, with D possibly TRBD1 on 5 matching bases. V gave up 5 bases and J gave up 4 bases, with 9 bases separating them. Germline V lookup: CDR1 LNHDA, CDR2 SQIVND (reference sequence). The CDR3 consists of 13 residues. The CDR3 sequence is CASSDWGGNTIYF. Written as DNA, the CDR3 is TGTGCCAGTAGTGACTGGGGCGGAAACACCATATATTTT.

The chain has TRBV6-6 and TRBJ2-3, with 8 bases lining up with TRBD1. After removal of 10 bases from V and 2 bases from J, the junction contained 8 bases not matched to a gene. CDR3 size: 14 residues. The germline V gene encodes CDR1 MNHNY and CDR2 SVGAGI (reference sequence). The CDR3 DNA reads as TGTGCCAATTCCGGACAGGGATCCACAGATACGCAGTATTTT. It yields the protein CANSGQGSTDTQYF.

This clone was seen more than once but under ten times. The rearrangement links TRBV30 to TRBJ1-3; D unclear. Per germline, CDR1 GTSNPN and CDR2 SVGIG (reference sequence). Trimming stripped 0 bases from V and 6 bases from J, with 6 bases between. The CDR3 extends over 12 amino acids. The CDR3 loop is CAWSVFVNTIYF. The CDR3 DNA follows: TGTGCCTGGAGTGTATTCGTAAACACCATATATTTT. Together with reference TRBV30 and TRBJ1-3, the CDR3 gives the full variable domain: SQTIHQWPATLVQPVGSPLSLECTVEGTSNPNLYWYRQAAGRGLQLLFYSVGIGQISSEVPQNLSASRPQDRQFILSSKKLLLSDSGFYLCAWSVFVNTIYFGEGSWLTVV.

This clone was counted a single time. The chain couples TRBV7-2 to TRBJ2-7; tentatively, D is TRBD2 (6 bases). The CDR3 sequence is 17 residues long. Per germline, CDR1 SGHTA and CDR2 FQGNSA. V lost 1 base to trimming and J lost 3 bases, with 19 bases between them. This CDR3 reads CASSLVGRGLPLYEQYF. The CDR3 DNA is TGTGCCAGCAGCTTAGTGGGGCGGGGACTTCCCCTCTACGAGCAGTACTTC.

V gene TRBV9 combines with J gene TRBJ2-7; the D is unclear. The CDR3 loop spans 16 amino acids. V lost 0 bases and J 1 base, leaving 14 bases between the germline ends. From germline, CDR1 is SGDLS and CDR2 YYNGEE. CDR3 amino acids: CASSVDGRPDSYEQYF. The DNA for the CDR3 is TGTGCCAGCAGCGTAGATGGCAGGCCCGATTCCTACGAGCAGTACTTC.

V and J are TRBV27 and TRBJ2-5, with no clear D. V was shortened by 6 bases and J by 3 bases, with 2 bases between the two germline ends. In germline, CDR1 is MNHEY, CDR2 SMNVEV (reference sequence). The CDR3 contains 10 residues. The CDR3 bases are TGTGCCAGCAGCGAAGAGACCCAGTACTTC. It specifies CASSEETQYF.

This clone was seen more than once but under ten times. The V gene is TRBV28, the J gene TRBJ1-5; a weak D match, TRBD1 (6 bases). V gave up 5 bases and J gave up 9 bases, with 20 bases separating them. This CDR3 is 15 amino acids long. Per germline, CDR1 MDHEN and CDR2 SYDVKM. The CDR3 loop reads CASSRTEPIAGPQHF. Written as DNA, the CDR3 is TGTGCCAGCAGTCGGACAGAACCTATAGCGGGGCCCCAGCATTTT.

The chain joins TRBV5-1 to TRBJ2-7; TRBD1 might be the D (6 bases). V lost 2 bases and J lost 1, with 10 bases in between. Looked up from germline, CDR1 is SGHRS and CDR2 is YFSETQ. CDR3 length equals 14 residues. CDR3 in DNA: TGCGCCAGCAGCTTAAGACAGGCGTCCTACGAGCAGTACTTC. It codes for CASSLRQASYEQYF.